This T cell receptor (beta chain) was identified during a study of tumor-infiltrating lymphocytes in primary liver carcinoma. This CDR3 region has 14 residues. Trimming took off 2 bases at V and 4 bases at J, with 9 bases between the two ends. Germline assignment: CDR1 LGHNA and CDR2 YSLEER. TCR beta cDNA came from 400 to 500 ng total RNA, primed with a constant-region primer. Sequencing libraries for TCR beta derived from three nested multiplex PCR rounds that used slightly modified ARM-PCR. TRBV1-TRBV30 forward and Cbeta reverse primers drove the first two roughly 10-cycle rounds. TCRdb re-called the multiplex PCR reads through MiXCR, storing one row per CDR3 protein. The repertoire holds approximately 320,000 distinct CDR3 sequences, 58% seen once, with 15% to 20% in the top ten. They got blood RNA out of unsorted whole blood and also pulled out germline DNA.

The origin of this receptor is a woman in her twenties or thirties with primary liver carcinoma and hepatitis B virus infection. Source material: peripheral blood. The rearrangement joins TRBV4-3 to TRBJ1-5; D might be TRBD1 (6 bases). CDR3 bases: TGCGCCAGCAGCCAATCAGACAGGAATCAGCCCCAGCATTTT. It is translated as CASSQSDRNQPQHF.